This TCR beta chain emerged from a study of T cell responses to AZD1222 COVID-19 vaccine. This table comes from immunoSEQ multiplex PCR, and its TCRdb copy is limited to in-frame clones, with some not included. In the table there are under 110,000 clones, 90% of which are singletons. Study-wide points: Donors were largely white British and mainly female; clonal diversity was possibly underestimated. A reported finding is that nearly half of spike-specific TCRs target unmutated variant regions.

About this clone itself: No antigen is known for it.

The CDR3 has 14 amino acids. Germline loops: CDR1 LNHDA, CDR2 SQIVND (reference sequence). With 8 bases clipped from V and 2 bases from J, the junction kept 6 bases outside the gene matches. Source: peripheral blood, taken on day 0 of AZD1222 vaccination. This sequence originates from an adult in good health. This chain connects TRBV19 to TRBJ2-7, with 10 nucleotides matching TRBD1. The CDR3 nucleotides are TGTGCCAGTGCCCCCGGGACAGGGGCCTACGAGCAGTACTTC. Translating it yields CASAPGTGAYEQYF.